This is a list of T cell receptor beta chains from one sample in a study of technical replicates of blood from a few donors. Clones were sequenced by immunoSEQ multiplex PCR, and TCRdb holds only the in-frame ones, with some missing. The sample yields 75,000 to 90,000 clones, approximately 91% seen once. The source material was T cells isolated from PBMCs. The receptors were sampled from a human donor in good health. CDR3s include the opening cysteine and the closing phenylalanine or tryptophan. The order of the fields is D gene, clone size, V gene, J gene, CDR3 protein, CDR3 DNA. The D gene is left open where the match is weak. A row's size may be missing; if present it is once, few, many or a size class.

>TRBD1|NA|TRBV9|TRBJ2-3
CASSVEGDRAFPDTQYF
TGTGCCAGCAGCGTAGAAGGGGACAGGGCTTTCCCAGATACGCAGTATTTT
>TRBD1|NA|TRBV19|TRBJ2-2
CASSLPPGQGAGELFF
TGTGCCAGTAGTTTGCCTCCGGGACAGGGGGCCGGGGAGCTGTTTTTT
>NA|NA|TRBV29-1|TRBJ2-6
CSAGSILSGANVLTF
TGCAGCGCGGGGTCCATACTCTCTGGGGCCAACGTCCTGACTTTC
>NA|NA|TRBV6-5|TRBJ1-1
CASSYRGMNTEAFF
TGTGCCAGCAGTTACAGGGGGATGAACACTGAAGCTTTCTTT
>TRBD2|NA|TRBV7-7|TRBJ2-1
CASSLALAGGSNEQFF
TGTGCTAGCAGCTTAGCCCTAGCGGGAGGTAGTAATGAGCAGTTCTTC
>TRBD1|NA|TRBV28|TRBJ2-2
CASNLSGTGAFTGELFF
TGTGCCAGCAATCTCTCCGGGACAGGGGCCTTCACCGGGGAGCTGTTTTTT
>TRBD1|NA|TRBV28|TRBJ1-2
CASSRGQGAPDGYTF
TGTGCCAGCAGCCGGGGACAGGGGGCGCCGGATGGCTACACCTTC
>NA|NA|TRBV7-8|TRBJ2-7
CASSLVVSGSEQYF
TGTGCCAGCAGCTTAGTTGTCTCCGGGTCCGAGCAGTACTTC
>TRBD2|NA|TRBV6-5|TRBJ2-1
CASSPTTSGANEQFF
TGTGCCAGCAGTCCGACGACTAGCGGGGCCAATGAGCAGTTCTTC
>TRBD2|NA|TRBV4-2|TRBJ2-2
CASSQSLELAGVWELFF
TGTGCCAGCAGCCAATCATTAGAACTAGCGGGAGTATGGGAGCTGTTTTTT
>NA|NA|TRBV7-2|TRBJ2-7
CASSIVIPGHKTSYEQYF
TGTGCCAGCAGCATTGTAATACCGGGACATAAAACCTCCTACGAGCAGTACTTC
>TRBD1|NA|TRBV5-5|TRBJ2-7
CASGPGQGFREQYF
TGTGCCAGCGGGCCGGGACAGGGATTTCGCGAGCAGTACTTC
>NA|once|TRBV21-1|TRBJ2-3
CASSKVWGDTDTQYF
TGTGCCAGCAGCAAAGTCTGGGGGGATACAGATACGCAGTATTTT
>TRBD2|NA|TRBV5-4|TRBJ2-1
CASSSTKKRETVYNEQFF
TGTGCCAGCAGCTCGACCAAAAAGCGGGAGACGGTATACAATGAGCAGTTCTTC
>NA|NA|TRBV9|TRBJ2-7
CASSVGGSSYEQYF
TGTGCCAGCAGCGTAGGGGGCTCCTCCTACGAGCAGTACTTC
>NA|NA|TRBV11-2|TRBJ2-3
CASSKQVAWFYGQYF
TGTGCCAGCAGTAAACAGGTGGCCTGGTTTTATGGGCAGTATTTT